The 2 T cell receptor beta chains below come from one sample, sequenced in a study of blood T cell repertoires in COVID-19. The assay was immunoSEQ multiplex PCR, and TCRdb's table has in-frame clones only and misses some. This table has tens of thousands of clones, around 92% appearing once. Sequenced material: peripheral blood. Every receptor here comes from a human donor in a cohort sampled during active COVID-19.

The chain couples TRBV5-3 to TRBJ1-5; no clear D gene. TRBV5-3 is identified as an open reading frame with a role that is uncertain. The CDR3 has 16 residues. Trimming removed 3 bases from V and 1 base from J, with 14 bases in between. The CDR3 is CARSSPTSLSNQPQHF. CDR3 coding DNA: TGTGCCAGAAGCTCGCCGACTTCCCTCAGCAATCAGCCCCAGCATTTT.

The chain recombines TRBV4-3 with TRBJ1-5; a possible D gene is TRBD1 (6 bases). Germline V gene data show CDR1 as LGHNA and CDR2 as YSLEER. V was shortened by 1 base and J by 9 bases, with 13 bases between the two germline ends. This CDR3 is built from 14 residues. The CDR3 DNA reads TGCGCCAGCAGCCAAGCGCTGGGGGCCGGGCCCCAGCATTTT. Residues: CASSQALGAGPQHF.